A selection of T cell receptor beta chains follows, all from one sample in a study of cytomegalovirus exposure and HLA in healthy donors. Measured with immunoSEQ multiplex PCR; TCRdb has only the in-frame clones, and not every one. The sample lists 120,000 or so clones; roughly 88% were seen once. Sequencing was carried out using PBMCs. Receptors originate from a young man in good health and CMV-seronegative. CDR3s leave out the opening cysteine and the closing phenylalanine or tryptophan. Rows give clone size only sometimes, using once, few, many, or a class for an expanded clone.

j_call: TRBJ2-7
clone_size: NA
v_call: TRBV5-1
cdr3_aa: ASSLGSNAKSYEQY

j_call: TRBJ2-1
clone_size: NA
v_call: TRBV30
cdr3_aa: AWSVGRVRARLAGGNEQF

j_call: TRBJ1-5
clone_size: NA
v_call: TRBV7-2
cdr3_aa: ASSPDTVPQH

j_call: TRBJ2-1
clone_size: NA
v_call: TRBV14
cdr3_aa: ASSQLAENYYNEQF

j_call: TRBJ2-3
clone_size: medium-sized
v_call: TRBV6-1
cdr3_aa: ASGQGASTDTQY

j_call: TRBJ2-1
clone_size: few
v_call: TRBV4-1
cdr3_aa: ASSQGGTAYNEQF

j_call: TRBJ2-2
clone_size: NA
v_call: TRBV9
cdr3_aa: ASSDGRENTGELF

j_call: TRBJ2-3
clone_size: NA
v_call: TRBV30
cdr3_aa: AWSVAAGGLLDTQY

j_call: TRBJ1-1
clone_size: NA
v_call: TRBV6-5
cdr3_aa: ASSEDRVRTEAF

j_call: TRBJ1-2
clone_size: NA
v_call: TRBV12-5
cdr3_aa: ASIPGQRGWNYGYT

j_call: TRBJ2-1
clone_size: NA
v_call: TRBV11-2
cdr3_aa: ASKRPGNEQF

j_call: TRBJ2-1
clone_size: NA
v_call: TRBV14
cdr3_aa: ASSHPGSYNEQF

j_call: TRBJ2-3
clone_size: NA
v_call: TRBV13
cdr3_aa: ASSSTSGVTDTQY

j_call: TRBJ1-2
clone_size: NA
v_call: TRBV7-9
cdr3_aa: ASSLVREGEGYT

j_call: TRBJ1-4
clone_size: NA
v_call: TRBV27
cdr3_aa: ASRDNEKLF

j_call: TRBJ2-1
clone_size: NA
v_call: TRBV7-2
cdr3_aa: ASSDQGGDEQF

j_call: TRBJ2-7
clone_size: NA
v_call: TRBV6-1
cdr3_aa: ASSGGQGPYEQY

j_call: TRBJ2-7
clone_size: NA
v_call: TRBV29-1
cdr3_aa: SVNGQGVTSEQY

j_call: TRBJ1-5
clone_size: NA
v_call: TRBV9
cdr3_aa: ASSATGGVNQPQH

j_call: TRBJ2-3
clone_size: NA
v_call: TRBV27
cdr3_aa: ASSLRPPRLPMISVPSTDTQY

j_call: TRBJ1-5
clone_size: NA
v_call: TRBV4-1
cdr3_aa: ASSQDGGGGQPQH

j_call: TRBJ2-1
clone_size: NA
v_call: TRBV7-9
cdr3_aa: ASSLVAGVFPEQF

j_call: TRBJ1-2
clone_size: many
v_call: TRBV7-6
cdr3_aa: ASSQGTGAGYT

j_call: TRBJ2-3
clone_size: once
v_call: TRBV5-4
cdr3_aa: ASSSRRAGGQTDTQY

j_call: TRBJ2-3
clone_size: NA
v_call: TRBV7-2
cdr3_aa: ASSLALGSSDTQY

j_call: TRBJ1-2
clone_size: NA
v_call: TRBV6-5
cdr3_aa: ASSYGQGGGYT

j_call: TRBJ1-5
clone_size: NA
v_call: TRBV30
cdr3_aa: AWSVVDRGDQPQH

j_call: TRBJ2-3
clone_size: NA
v_call: TRBV30
cdr3_aa: AWSIQAAHGDTQY

j_call: TRBJ2-1
clone_size: NA
v_call: TRBV30
cdr3_aa: AWSTGQSSYNEQF

j_call: TRBJ1-1
clone_size: NA
v_call: TRBV9
cdr3_aa: ASSRRSGVNTEAF

j_call: TRBJ2-2
clone_size: NA
v_call: TRBV7-7
cdr3_aa: ASSSTSNTGELF

j_call: TRBJ1-1
clone_size: NA
v_call: TRBV6-1
cdr3_aa: ASSEQAHRPNTEAF

j_call: TRBJ1-2
clone_size: NA
v_call: TRBV6-6
cdr3_aa: ASSALGGLGYT

j_call: TRBJ1-1
clone_size: NA
v_call: TRBV7-9
cdr3_aa: ASSVSRGRGTEAF

j_call: TRBJ2-2
clone_size: NA
v_call: TRBV25-1
cdr3_aa: ASKGRGDTGELF

j_call: TRBJ2-1
clone_size: NA
v_call: TRBV6-5
cdr3_aa: ASSYTYRGGEQF

j_call: TRBJ2-1
clone_size: NA
v_call: TRBV7-9
cdr3_aa: ASSYEGVGARGGHEQF

j_call: TRBJ2-3
clone_size: NA
v_call: TRBV2
cdr3_aa: ASSEARLAGAGDTQY

j_call: TRBJ2-1
clone_size: NA
v_call: TRBV6-6
cdr3_aa: ASSPLAGVYNEQF

j_call: TRBJ2-3
clone_size: NA
v_call: TRBV6-1
cdr3_aa: ASGDRDTQY

j_call: TRBJ2-7
clone_size: once
v_call: TRBV27
cdr3_aa: ASSSGTSGRYYEQY

j_call: TRBJ1-3
clone_size: NA
v_call: TRBV2
cdr3_aa: ASSENSPGNTIY

j_call: TRBJ1-1
clone_size: NA
v_call: TRBV6-4
cdr3_aa: ASSDKMGQSKDQGKDHYTEAF

j_call: TRBJ1-4
clone_size: NA
v_call: TRBV5-1
cdr3_aa: ASTLQGATNEKLF

j_call: TRBJ2-7
clone_size: NA
v_call: TRBV10-3
cdr3_aa: AIRTGTGEDEQY

j_call: TRBJ1-5
clone_size: NA
v_call: TRBV6-6
cdr3_aa: ASSDRARGPLQPQH

j_call: TRBJ1-2
clone_size: NA
v_call: TRBV30
cdr3_aa: AWSVNANYGYT

j_call: TRBJ2-5
clone_size: NA
v_call: TRBV4-1
cdr3_aa: ASSHGTGEETQY

j_call: TRBJ1-1
clone_size: once
v_call: TRBV10-3
cdr3_aa: AIGDRMNTEAF

j_call: TRBJ1-2
clone_size: NA
v_call: TRBV5-1
cdr3_aa: ASSLTPEELYT